The 18 T cell receptor beta chains in this list originate from one sample, sequenced in a study of T-cell memory formation after mild COVID-19. TCRdb itself ran the 5' RACE reads through MiXCR, one entry per CDR3 protein. The sample lists 150,000 to 200,000 distinct CDR3 sequences; roughly 31% were seen once. Specimen: PBMCs or a T cell subset sorted from them (not recorded which). These receptors came from an adult woman who had mild COVID-19 (a few samples of this study predate the infection). Cell type and time point are not known.

The V call is TRBV13, the J call TRBJ1-4; 11 positions agree with TRBD1. CDR3 length: 15 amino acids. V trimming: 3 bases; J trimming: 6 bases; junction bases outside the gene matches: 3. Germline loops: CDR1 PRHDT, CDR2 FYEKMQ (reference sequence). CDR3: CASSFPGQGDEKLFF. CDR3 DNA: TGTGCCAGCAGCTTCCCGGGACAGGGGGATGAAAAACTGTTTTTT.

There are a few counts of this clonotype. The chain combines TRBV20-1 with TRBJ2-7, with 11 bases matching TRBD2. V was clipped by 5 bases and J by 7 bases; unmatched bases: 10. CDR1 and CDR2 from the germline V gene are DFQATT and SNEGSKA (reference sequence). The CDR3 loop spans 14 amino acids. In nucleotides, the CDR3 is TGCAGTGCTCGAACTAGCGGGGGTCCGGCAGAGCAGTACTTC. This codes for CSARTSGGPAEQYF.

The chain carries TRBV4-1 and TRBJ2-1, with 10 nucleotides matching TRBD1. The CDR3 spans 15 residues. Germline values: CDR1 MGHRA, CDR2 YSYEKL. V shed 5 bases, J shed 8 bases, and the junction held 9 bases outside the gene matches. The DNA for the CDR3 is TGCGCCAGCAGCTATAGGACAGGGGGAAGGGATGAGCAGTTCTTC. It translates to CASSYRTGGRDEQFF.

V is TRBV5-4 and J is TRBJ2-7; D gene unclear. Germline V gene data show CDR1 as SGHNT and CDR2 as YYREEE (reference sequence). There are 12 residues in the CDR3. The V end lost 5 bases, the J end lost 3 bases, and 9 bases lay between the germline ends. CDR3 amino acids: CASSETVYEQYF. CDR3 nucleotide sequence: TGTGCCAGCAGTGAAACTGTCTACGAGCAGTACTTC.

This chain connects TRBV11-2 to TRBJ2-7; D possibly corresponds to TRBD2 (6 bases). The CDR3 totals 14 residues. With 3 bases removed from V and 3 bases from J, the gap between germline ends came to 12 bases. Germline V gene data show CDR1 as SGHAT and CDR2 as FQNNGV. CDR3 sequence reads: CASSFGDGGYEQYF. The CDR3 DNA is TGTGCCAGCAGCTTCGGGGACGGGGGCTACGAGCAGTACTTC.

This clonotype showed up just a few times. V gene TRBV15 combines with J gene TRBJ1-1; 7 bases line up with TRBD1. The CDR3 extends over 14 amino acids. Germline loops: CDR1 LNHNV, CDR2 YYDKDF (reference sequence). The V and J ends lost 8 bases and 0 bases, in that order; junction bases with no gene match: 6. DNA for the CDR3: TGTGCCACCCGTCGGACAGGAGTGAACACTGAAGCTTTCTTT. This gives the protein CATRRTGVNTEAFF.

The CDR3 DNA sequence: TGTGCCAGCAGCGCGACAGGGGGCGCTTCTAACTATGGCTACACCTTC. This sequence encodes CASSATGGASNYGYTF. J is TRBJ1-2 and V is TRBV12-3 or TRBV12-4, with TRBD1 identical over 10 bases. The CDR3 has 16 residues. Trimming at V came to 6 bases and at J to 0 bases, leaving 7 bases not matched to a gene.

In this sample, this clonotype turned up a few times. The chain is built from TRBV18 and TRBJ1-1, with 9 bases matching TRBD1. The V segment lost 3 bases and the J segment 7 bases; nucleotides outside the gene matches: 6. This CDR3 region has 14 residues. CDR1 KGHSH and CDR2 LQKENI come from the germline V gene. In DNA, the CDR3 is TGTGCCAGCTCACCTGGGACAGGGTTTAGTGAAGCTTTCTTT. Encoded protein: CASSPGTGFSEAFF.

This clonotype turned up a few times. The CDR3 loop is CASSRLALGTGELFF. CDR3 nucleotides: TGTGCCAGCAGCCGTCTGGCCCTGGGAACCGGGGAGCTGTTTTTT. The J gene is TRBJ2-2, the V gene TRBV12-3 or TRBV12-4; D is unclear. Trimming cost V 6 bases and J 5 bases, with 16 bases left between them. CDR3 size: 15 residues.

The table lists this clonotype with a few counts. The chain combines TRBV7-9 with TRBJ2-5, with TRBD1 matching over 9 bases. The V gene end was trimmed by 3 bases and the J gene end by 5 bases; junction bases not matched to a gene: 7. Germline V gene sequence: CDR1 SEHNR, CDR2 FQNEAQ (reference sequence). CDR3 length: 15 amino acids. This CDR3 reads CASSLGDRAVETQYF. Written as DNA, the CDR3 is TGTGCCAGCAGCTTGGGGGACAGGGCTGTCGAGACCCAGTACTTC.

V gene TRBV7-6 combines with J gene TRBJ1-1; TRBD1 matches 7 bases. Germline V lookup: CDR1 SGHVS, CDR2 FNYEAQ. The trim removed 3 bases at V and 9 bases at J, leaving 7 bases unmatched. CDR3 size: 13 residues. The CDR3 sequence is CASSFGQANKAFF. The CDR3 DNA sequence: TGTGCCAGCAGCTTCGGACAGGCGAACAAAGCTTTCTTT.

Only a few counts were recorded for this clonotype. This rearrangement joins TRBV5-1 to TRBJ2-7, with 11 bases lining up with TRBD1. The CDR3 length is 15 residues. Germline-derived CDR1 and CDR2 are SGHRS and YFSETQ. The trim removed 0 bases at V and 5 bases at J, leaving 4 bases unmatched. The CDR3, as DNA: TGCGCCAGCAGCTTGGTCGGGACAGGGGGGGACGAGCAGTACTTC. This encodes CASSLVGTGGDEQYF. Together with reference TRBV5-1 and TRBJ2-7, the CDR3 gives the full variable domain: KAGVTQTPRYLIKTRGQQVTLSCSPISGHRSVSWYQQTPGQGLQFLFEYFSETQRNKGNFPGRFSGRQFSNSRSEMNVSTLELGDSALYLCASSLVGTGGDEQYFGPGTRLTVT.

The chain recombines TRBV6-5 with TRBJ1-2; a weak D match, TRBD1 (6 bases). CDR3 size: 14 residues. V lost 2 bases and J lost 7, with 14 bases in between. CDR1 MNHEY and CDR2 SVGAGI come from the germline V gene. CDR3: CASSYSRGDVGYTF. CDR3 DNA: TGTGCCAGCAGTTACAGCAGGGGTGATGTTGGCTACACCTTC.

This clonotype was recorded a few times. The CDR3 bases are TGTGCCAGCAGTTACCCCGGGCTAGCGGGAGGTTATGAGCAGTTCTTC. It encodes CASSYPGLAGGYEQFF. The chain links TRBV6-6 to TRBJ2-1; 11 bases align to TRBD2. The CDR3 has 16 amino acids. V was pared by 2 bases and J by 8 bases, with 8 bases of the junction left unmatched. Germline V lookup: CDR1 MNHNY, CDR2 SVGAGI (reference sequence).

The chain is built from TRBV20-1 and TRBJ2-7, with TRBD1 matching 10 bases. J gave up 4 bases and V 0 bases, and 6 bases lay outside the gene matches. Germline lookup yields CDR1 DFQATT and CDR2 SNEGSKA (reference sequence). CDR3 length: 15 residues. The CDR3 DNA follows: TGCAGTGCTAGAGATCTGAGACAGGGGGCATACGAGCAGTACTTC. Translated: CSARDLRQGAYEQYF.

The chain recombines TRBV29-1 with TRBJ2-7; TRBD2 aligns across 15 bases. With 2 bases clipped from V and 4 bases from J, the junction kept 6 bases outside the gene matches. Germline loops: CDR1 SQVTM, CDR2 ANQGSEA. This CDR3 is 16 amino acids long. In DNA, the CDR3 is TGCAGCGTTGAATCACTAGGACTAGCGGGAGGGTACGAGCAGTACTTC. This encodes CSVESLGLAGGYEQYF.

This CDR3 is CASSPGPSDTQYF. Here the CDR3 DNA reads TGTGCCAGCAGCCCGGGACCTTCAGATACGCAGTATTTT. The V and J genes are TRBV9 and TRBJ2-3; D is tentatively TRBD1 or TRBD2 (5 bases each). The germline gives CDR1 SGDLS, CDR2 YYNGEE. The CDR3 has 13 residues. The V end was cut by 4 bases, the J end by 4 bases, with 10 bases between.

The V call is TRBV24-1, the J call TRBJ2-1; TRBD2 matches at 10 bases. The CDR3 is 13 residues long. In germline, CDR1 is KGHDR, CDR2 SFDVKD. The trim removed 6 bases at V and 5 bases at J, leaving 0 bases unmatched. The CDR3 loop is CATSSGRDNEQFF. The DNA for the CDR3 is TGTGCCACCAGTAGCGGGAGGGACAATGAGCAGTTCTTC.